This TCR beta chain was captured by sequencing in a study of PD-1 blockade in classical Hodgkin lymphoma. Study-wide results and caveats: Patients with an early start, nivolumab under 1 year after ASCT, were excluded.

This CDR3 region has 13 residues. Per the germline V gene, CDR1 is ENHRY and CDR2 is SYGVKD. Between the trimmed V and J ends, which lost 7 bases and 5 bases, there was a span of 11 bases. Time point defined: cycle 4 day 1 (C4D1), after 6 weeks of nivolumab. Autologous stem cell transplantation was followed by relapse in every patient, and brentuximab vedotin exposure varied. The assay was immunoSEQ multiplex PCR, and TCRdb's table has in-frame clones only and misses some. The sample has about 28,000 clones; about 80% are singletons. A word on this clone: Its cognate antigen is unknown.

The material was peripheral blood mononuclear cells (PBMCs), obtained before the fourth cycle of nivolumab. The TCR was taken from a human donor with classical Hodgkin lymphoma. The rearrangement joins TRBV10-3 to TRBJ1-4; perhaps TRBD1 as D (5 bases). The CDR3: CAIKAGLNEKLFF. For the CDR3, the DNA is TGTGCCATCAAGGCAGGGCTGAATGAAAAACTGTTTTTT.